This is a list of T cell receptor beta chains from one sample in a study of cytomegalovirus exposure and HLA in healthy donors. Using immunoSEQ multiplex PCR, the repertoire was profiled, and TCRdb retains in-frame clones only, with some absent. The table includes about 160,000 clones, around 85% detected once. Sequencing used PBMCs. The source is a man aged 35-49 years in good health and CMV-seronegative. CDR3s leave out the opening cysteine and the closing phenylalanine or tryptophan. A clone size is listed for some rows: how often the clone was seen (once, few, many), or a class if it is expanded.

abundance,len,v_gene,j_gene,CDR3aa
NA,11,TRBV5-1,TRBJ2-7,ASSKGTVYEQY
few,13,TRBV27,TRBJ1-2,ASSPHTTSNYGYT
NA,13,TRBV11-2,TRBJ1-1,ASSSLVDRVVEAF
NA,11,TRBV30,TRBJ2-2,ACGAPNTGELF
NA,13,TRBV6-5,TRBJ1-4,ASSFTGTTNEKLF
once,16,TRBV7-9,TRBJ2-3,ASRESTSGGATADTQY
NA,14,TRBV5-6,TRBJ2-7,ASSAMVTGGGNEQY
NA,16,TRBV19,TRBJ2-3,ASSMGRRRGGNTDTQY
NA,13,TRBV9,TRBJ2-3,ASSGSGTSTDTQY
NA,13,TRBV5-1,TRBJ2-5,ASSFDTGGRETQY
NA,12,TRBV6-1,TRBJ2-1,ASSESPTYNEQF
NA,11,TRBV9,TRBJ2-7,ASGSGAAYEQY
NA,13,TRBV4-3,TRBJ1-2,ASSQGTGVGYGYT